This T cell receptor beta chain was recovered during a study of blood T cells in healthy people across ages. Details on this clonotype: Its antigen is not identified.

The CDR3 is 14 residues long. CDR1 is MNHEY and CDR2 is SMNVEV in the germline V gene (reference sequence). Unmatched junction bases numbered 2, after V lost 3 bases and J lost 2 bases. Whole-study results and caveats: The diversity estimates, figures obtained from one million T cells, were considered underestimates.

Primed by a sample-barcoded 5' primer and a J-beta primer mix, a second PCR proceeded for roughly 6 to 12 cycles. Each single sample gave us at least 2.5 million CDR3-containing paired-end reads. TCRdb used MiXCR to reprocess the 5' RACE reads, holding one entry per CDR3 protein. The table shows 800,000 to 1,300,000 distinct CDR3 sequences, with around 27% occurring only once. This sample also belongs to another study, concerning T cells of mothers and their children. This second study notes: Each child contributed around 3 million TCR beta CDR3 reads, while each mother contributed over 9.5 million. Slightly, though not significantly, more overlap was seen in related than in unrelated mother-child pairs.

This rearrangement joins TRBV27 to TRBJ2-3; 7 nucleotides match TRBD1. The sequence came from a girl aged 2 to 10 in good health. Specimen: blood. Written as DNA, the CDR3 is TGTGCCAGCAGTTTCGGACAGGTCACAGATACGCAGTATTTT. Protein sequence: CASSFGQVTDTQYF.